These 9 T cell receptor beta chains originate from one sample sequenced in a study of T cells in Graves' hyperthyroidism and ophthalmopathy. There were TCR beta CDR3 regions amplified from RNA transcripts. Carried out on the TCR CDR3, a first-round RT-PCR used the HTBI primer set. One entry per CDR3 protein, called by TCRdb with MiXCR from the multiplex PCR reads. The profile covers approximately 610,000 distinct CDR3 sequences, with roughly 14% appearing a single time and 3.5% to 4.5% taken by the ten largest. Sequencing was performed on blood. These receptors were taken from a woman aged 40-49 years with Graves' ophthalmopathy.

This clonotype was counted ten times or more. The chain is built from TRBV6-1 and TRBJ2-7, with 15 nucleotides matching TRBD2. V shed 7 bases, J shed 9 bases, and the junction held 10 bases outside the gene matches. The CDR3 runs 15 residues. Germline V lookup: CDR1 MNHNS, CDR2 SASEGT. The CDR3 nucleotides are TGTGCCAGCAACGGACTAGCGGGAGGGCCGAGGGGGCAGTACTTC. Its protein product is CASNGLAGGPRGQYF.

This clonotype came up many times. The missing conserved phenylalanine or tryptophan at the end of this CDR3 makes a read error likely. This chain uses TRBV6-4 with TRBJ1-1, with D perhaps matching TRBD1 (5 bases). The germline V gene has CDR1 MRHNA and CDR2 SNTAGT. The CDR3 is made up of 15 amino acids. Trimming pared 4 bases from V and 0 bases from J, leaving 12 bases between. CDR3: CASSASWGLNTEAFL. DNA of the CDR3: TGTGCCAGCAGTGCTTCCTGGGGCCTGAACACTGAAGCTTTCCTT.

This clonotype was seen repeatedly, ten times or more. The V and J genes are TRBV30 and TRBJ2-7; 11 positions match TRBD2. V lost 1 base to trimming and J lost 7 bases; unmatched junction nucleotides: 3. Germline V lookup: CDR1 GTSNPN, CDR2 SVGIG (reference sequence). CDR3 length: 13 residues. The CDR3 reads CAWSALAGEEQYF. CDR3 nucleotide sequence: TGTGCCTGGAGTGCACTAGCGGGAGAAGAGCAGTACTTC.

The rearrangement uses TRBV27 and TRBJ1-6, with D perhaps matching TRBD1 (6 bases). Trimming pared 3 bases from V and 9 bases from J, leaving 12 bases between. Germline CDR1 and CDR2: MNHEY and SMNVEV (reference sequence). The CDR3 loop spans 14 amino acids. The CDR3 sequence is CASSFPGEGSPLHF. The CDR3 coding sequence is TGTGCCAGCAGTTTCCCAGGGGAAGGTTCACCCCTCCACTTT.

This clonotype was detected a few times. The chain couples TRBV5-8 to TRBJ1-1; D unresolved. The CDR3 spans 13 residues. From germline, CDR1 is SGHTS and CDR2 YDEGEE. The V end was cut by 3 bases, the J end by 6 bases, with 12 bases between. The CDR3 spells CASSSLRGAEAFF. CDR3 DNA: TGTGCCAGCAGCTCCCTGAGAGGAGCTGAAGCTTTCTTT.

The chain couples TRBV29-1 to TRBJ1-2; D remains unclear. V was shortened by 3 bases and J by 5 bases, with 7 bases between the two germline ends. CDR3 length: 11 amino acids. Looked up from germline, CDR1 is SQVTM and CDR2 is ANQGSEA. The CDR3 nucleotides are TGCAGCGTTGACAGAGAGTATGGCTACACCTTC. Translated: CSVDREYGYTF.

This clonotype was observed many times. The rearrangement links TRBV7-6 to TRBJ2-5; the D gene is possibly TRBD1 (5 bases). The CDR3 covers 17 residues. Trimming stripped 0 bases from V and 2 bases from J, with 16 bases between. Germline loops: CDR1 SGHVS, CDR2 FNYEAQ. CDR3 coding DNA: TGTGCCAGCAGCTTAGCGATTGCAGGGTCCGGGCAAGAGACCCAGTACTTC. It is translated as CASSLAIAGSGQETQYF.

The gene calls are TRBV7-2 and TRBJ1-1, with D uncertain. V gave up 1 base and J gave up 4 bases, with 13 bases separating them. The CDR3 is 15 residues long. Germline V lookup: CDR1 SGHTA, CDR2 FQGNSA. The CDR3 spells CASSLGPARITEAFF. The CDR3 coding sequence is TGTGCCAGCAGCTTAGGTCCAGCTCGGATCACTGAAGCTTTCTTT.

This clonotype was recorded many times. The chain uses TRBV30 and TRBJ2-2; TRBD1 is a possible D gene (6 bases). The germline V gene encodes CDR1 GTSNPN and CDR2 SVGIG (reference sequence). The CDR3 length is 13 residues. Trimming removed 5 bases from V and 7 bases from J, with 14 bases in between. The chain's CDR3 is CAWGDRWGGELFF. The CDR3 DNA reads TGTGCCTGGGGCGACAGGTGGGGCGGGGAGCTGTTTTTT.